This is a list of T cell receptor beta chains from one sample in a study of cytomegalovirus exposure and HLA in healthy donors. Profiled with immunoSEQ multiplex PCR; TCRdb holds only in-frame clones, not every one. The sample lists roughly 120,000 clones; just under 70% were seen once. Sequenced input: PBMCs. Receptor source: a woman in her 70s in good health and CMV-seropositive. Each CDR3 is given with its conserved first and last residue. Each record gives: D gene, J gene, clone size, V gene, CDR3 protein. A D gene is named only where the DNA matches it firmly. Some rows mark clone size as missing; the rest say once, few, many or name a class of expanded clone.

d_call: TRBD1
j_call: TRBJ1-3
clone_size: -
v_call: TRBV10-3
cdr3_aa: CAISDGTGGRSSGNTIYF

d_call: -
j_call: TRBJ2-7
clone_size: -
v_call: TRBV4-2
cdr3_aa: CASSQELVIGGGIYYEQYF

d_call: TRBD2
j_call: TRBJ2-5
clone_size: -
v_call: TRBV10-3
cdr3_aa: CAISPSELAGLKGETQYF

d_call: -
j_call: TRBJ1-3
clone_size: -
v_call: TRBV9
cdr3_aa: CASSVGGQAGNTIYF

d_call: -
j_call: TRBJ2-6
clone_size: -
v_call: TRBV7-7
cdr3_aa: CASSPNAGAGANVLTF

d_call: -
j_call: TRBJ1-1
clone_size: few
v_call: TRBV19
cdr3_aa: CASSALSTGRTEAFF

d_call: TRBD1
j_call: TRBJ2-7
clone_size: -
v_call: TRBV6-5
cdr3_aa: CASRRDLRGPGEQYF

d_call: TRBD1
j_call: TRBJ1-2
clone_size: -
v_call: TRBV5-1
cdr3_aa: CASRPGTDYGYTF

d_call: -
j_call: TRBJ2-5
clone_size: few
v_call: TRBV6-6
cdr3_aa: CASVAMLSETQYF

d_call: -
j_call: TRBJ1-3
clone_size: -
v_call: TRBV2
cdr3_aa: CASSERGVGNTIYF

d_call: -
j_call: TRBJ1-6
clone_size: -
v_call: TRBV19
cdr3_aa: CASSMGGGILFSPLHF

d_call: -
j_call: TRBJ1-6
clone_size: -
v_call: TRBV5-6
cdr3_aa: CASSFSGQSSYNSPLHF

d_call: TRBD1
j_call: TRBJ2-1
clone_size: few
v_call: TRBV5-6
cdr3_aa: CASSLVGQLFSYNEQFF

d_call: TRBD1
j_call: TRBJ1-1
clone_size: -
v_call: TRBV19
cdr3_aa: CASRRTGVDGEAFF